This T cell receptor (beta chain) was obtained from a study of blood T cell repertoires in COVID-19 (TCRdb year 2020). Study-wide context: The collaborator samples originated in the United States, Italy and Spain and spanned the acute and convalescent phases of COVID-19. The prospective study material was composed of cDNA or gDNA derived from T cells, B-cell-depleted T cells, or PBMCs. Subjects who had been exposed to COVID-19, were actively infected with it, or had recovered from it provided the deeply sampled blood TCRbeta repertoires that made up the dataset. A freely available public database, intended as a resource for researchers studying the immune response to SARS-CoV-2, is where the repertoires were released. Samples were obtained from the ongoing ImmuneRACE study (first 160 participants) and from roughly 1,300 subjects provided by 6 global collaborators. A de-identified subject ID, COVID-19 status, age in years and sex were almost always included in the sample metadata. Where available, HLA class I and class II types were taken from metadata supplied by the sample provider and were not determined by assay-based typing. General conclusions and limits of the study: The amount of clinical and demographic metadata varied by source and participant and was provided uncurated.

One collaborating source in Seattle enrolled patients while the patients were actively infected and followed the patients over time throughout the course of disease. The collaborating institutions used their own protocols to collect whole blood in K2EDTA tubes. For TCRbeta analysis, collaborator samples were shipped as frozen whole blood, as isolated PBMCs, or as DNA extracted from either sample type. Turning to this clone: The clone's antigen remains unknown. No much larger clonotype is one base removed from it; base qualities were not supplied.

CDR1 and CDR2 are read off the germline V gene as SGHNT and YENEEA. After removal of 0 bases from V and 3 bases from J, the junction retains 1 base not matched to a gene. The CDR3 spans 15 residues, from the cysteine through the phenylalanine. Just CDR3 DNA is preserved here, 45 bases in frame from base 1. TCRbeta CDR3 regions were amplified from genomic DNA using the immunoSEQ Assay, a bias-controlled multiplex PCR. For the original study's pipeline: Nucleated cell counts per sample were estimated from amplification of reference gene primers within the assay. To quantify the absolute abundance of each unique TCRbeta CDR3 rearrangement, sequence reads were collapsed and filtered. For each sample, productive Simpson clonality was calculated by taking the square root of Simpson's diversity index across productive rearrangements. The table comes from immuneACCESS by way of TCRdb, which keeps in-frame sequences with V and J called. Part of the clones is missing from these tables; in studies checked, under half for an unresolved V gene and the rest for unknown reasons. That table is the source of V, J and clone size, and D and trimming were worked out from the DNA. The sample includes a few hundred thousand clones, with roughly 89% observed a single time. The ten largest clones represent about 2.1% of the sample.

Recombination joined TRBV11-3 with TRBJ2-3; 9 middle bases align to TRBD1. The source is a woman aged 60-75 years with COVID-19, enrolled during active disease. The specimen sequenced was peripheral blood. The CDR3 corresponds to CASSLEGQGTDTQYF. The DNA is TGTGCCAGCAGCTTAGAGGGACAGGGTACAGATACGCAGTATTTT.